A selection of T cell receptor beta chains follows, all from one sample in a study of blood T cell repertoires in COVID-19. Clones were sequenced by immunoSEQ multiplex PCR, and TCRdb holds only the in-frame ones, with some missing. Among approximately 54,000 clones listed, about 82% were seen once. Sequences were obtained from peripheral blood. The receptors derive from a human donor in a cohort sampled during active COVID-19. Both conserved end residues are part of each CDR3. D genes are given only for firm matches. Expanded clones are given a class, and other clones once, few, many or no size at all.

length: 13
J: TRBJ1-1
D: .
V: TRBV5-6
size: .
DNA: TGTGCCAGCAGTAGGGGGTCGAGCACTGAAGCTTTCTTT
CDR3: CASSRGSSTEAFF

length: 13
J: TRBJ1-3
D: .
V: TRBV28
size: .
DNA: TGTGCCAGCAATCCAGGGGACGGAAACACCATATATTTT
CDR3: CASNPGDGNTIYF

length: 15
J: TRBJ2-1
D: TRBD2
V: TRBV24-1
size: .
DNA: TGTGCCACCTCACTAGCGGGGGCCCCAACCAATGAGCAGTTCTTC
CDR3: CATSLAGAPTNEQFF

length: 14
J: TRBJ1-1
D: .
V: TRBV6-5
size: .
DNA: TGTGCCAGCACTGCCCGCAGGGGAGGGACTGAAGCTTTCTTT
CDR3: CASTARRGGTEAFF

length: 13
J: TRBJ2-7
D: .
V: TRBV7-2
size: once
DNA: TGTGCCAGCAGCTTAGCCGGGATTTCCGAGCAGTACTTC
CDR3: CASSLAGISEQYF

length: 16
J: TRBJ2-5
D: .
V: TRBV7-8
size: .
DNA: TGTGCCAGCAGCTTAGTTGTTTTCAGGCCGGTGGAGACCCAGTACTTC
CDR3: CASSLVVFRPVETQYF

length: 14
J: TRBJ1-5
D: TRBD1
V: TRBV19
size: .
DNA: TGTGCCAGTAGTATAAGACAGGGGGCCCAGCCCCAGCATTTT
CDR3: CASSIRQGAQPQHF

length: 15
J: TRBJ1-2
D: TRBD1
V: TRBV6-5
size: .
DNA: TGTGCCAGCAGCGACGACAGGGCCCGCCTGTATGGCTACACCTTC
CDR3: CASSDDRARLYGYTF

length: 13
J: TRBJ1-2
D: TRBD1
V: TRBV19
size: .
DNA: TGTGCCAGTATGACGGGACAGGGCTATGGCTACACCTTC
CDR3: CASMTGQGYGYTF

length: 19
J: TRBJ2-7
D: TRBD2
V: TRBV6-2/TRBV6-3
size: .
DNA: TGTGCCAGCAGCGTGGGACTAGCGGGAGGGCCGCGAGGTTTCTACGAGCAGTACTTC
CDR3: CASSVGLAGGPRGFYEQYF

length: 13
J: TRBJ1-2
D: .
V: TRBV27
size: .
DNA: TGTGCCAGCAGTTTTGGCATAAACTATGGCTACACCTTC
CDR3: CASSFGINYGYTF

length: 14
J: TRBJ1-5
D: .
V: TRBV2
size: .
DNA: TGTGCCAGCAGTGTAGGCAGGGGCAATCAGCCCCAGCATTTT
CDR3: CASSVGRGNQPQHF

length: 12
J: TRBJ1-2
D: .
V: TRBV11-2
size: .
DNA: TGTGCCAGCACACGAGGTGACTATGGCTACACCTTC
CDR3: CASTRGDYGYTF

length: 14
J: TRBJ2-1
D: TRBD2
V: TRBV2
size: once
DNA: TGTGCCAGCAGCCCTGGGACTAGCGAGCGTGAGCAGTTCTTC
CDR3: CASSPGTSEREQFF

length: 17
J: TRBJ1-5
D: .
V: TRBV7-2
size: .
DNA: TGTGCCAGCAGCTTAAGGGCGGGGCCTCTCACTTATCAGCCCCAGCATTTT
CDR3: CASSLRAGPLTYQPQHF

length: 15
J: TRBJ2-7
D: TRBD2
V: TRBV5-1
size: .
DNA: TGCGCCAGCAGCTTGAATAGCGGGAGTTCCTACGAGCAGTACTTC
CDR3: CASSLNSGSSYEQYF

length: 12
J: TRBJ1-2
D: .
V: TRBV10-3
size: .
DNA: TGTGCCATCGGCAACAGCAACTATGGCTACACCTTC
CDR3: CAIGNSNYGYTF